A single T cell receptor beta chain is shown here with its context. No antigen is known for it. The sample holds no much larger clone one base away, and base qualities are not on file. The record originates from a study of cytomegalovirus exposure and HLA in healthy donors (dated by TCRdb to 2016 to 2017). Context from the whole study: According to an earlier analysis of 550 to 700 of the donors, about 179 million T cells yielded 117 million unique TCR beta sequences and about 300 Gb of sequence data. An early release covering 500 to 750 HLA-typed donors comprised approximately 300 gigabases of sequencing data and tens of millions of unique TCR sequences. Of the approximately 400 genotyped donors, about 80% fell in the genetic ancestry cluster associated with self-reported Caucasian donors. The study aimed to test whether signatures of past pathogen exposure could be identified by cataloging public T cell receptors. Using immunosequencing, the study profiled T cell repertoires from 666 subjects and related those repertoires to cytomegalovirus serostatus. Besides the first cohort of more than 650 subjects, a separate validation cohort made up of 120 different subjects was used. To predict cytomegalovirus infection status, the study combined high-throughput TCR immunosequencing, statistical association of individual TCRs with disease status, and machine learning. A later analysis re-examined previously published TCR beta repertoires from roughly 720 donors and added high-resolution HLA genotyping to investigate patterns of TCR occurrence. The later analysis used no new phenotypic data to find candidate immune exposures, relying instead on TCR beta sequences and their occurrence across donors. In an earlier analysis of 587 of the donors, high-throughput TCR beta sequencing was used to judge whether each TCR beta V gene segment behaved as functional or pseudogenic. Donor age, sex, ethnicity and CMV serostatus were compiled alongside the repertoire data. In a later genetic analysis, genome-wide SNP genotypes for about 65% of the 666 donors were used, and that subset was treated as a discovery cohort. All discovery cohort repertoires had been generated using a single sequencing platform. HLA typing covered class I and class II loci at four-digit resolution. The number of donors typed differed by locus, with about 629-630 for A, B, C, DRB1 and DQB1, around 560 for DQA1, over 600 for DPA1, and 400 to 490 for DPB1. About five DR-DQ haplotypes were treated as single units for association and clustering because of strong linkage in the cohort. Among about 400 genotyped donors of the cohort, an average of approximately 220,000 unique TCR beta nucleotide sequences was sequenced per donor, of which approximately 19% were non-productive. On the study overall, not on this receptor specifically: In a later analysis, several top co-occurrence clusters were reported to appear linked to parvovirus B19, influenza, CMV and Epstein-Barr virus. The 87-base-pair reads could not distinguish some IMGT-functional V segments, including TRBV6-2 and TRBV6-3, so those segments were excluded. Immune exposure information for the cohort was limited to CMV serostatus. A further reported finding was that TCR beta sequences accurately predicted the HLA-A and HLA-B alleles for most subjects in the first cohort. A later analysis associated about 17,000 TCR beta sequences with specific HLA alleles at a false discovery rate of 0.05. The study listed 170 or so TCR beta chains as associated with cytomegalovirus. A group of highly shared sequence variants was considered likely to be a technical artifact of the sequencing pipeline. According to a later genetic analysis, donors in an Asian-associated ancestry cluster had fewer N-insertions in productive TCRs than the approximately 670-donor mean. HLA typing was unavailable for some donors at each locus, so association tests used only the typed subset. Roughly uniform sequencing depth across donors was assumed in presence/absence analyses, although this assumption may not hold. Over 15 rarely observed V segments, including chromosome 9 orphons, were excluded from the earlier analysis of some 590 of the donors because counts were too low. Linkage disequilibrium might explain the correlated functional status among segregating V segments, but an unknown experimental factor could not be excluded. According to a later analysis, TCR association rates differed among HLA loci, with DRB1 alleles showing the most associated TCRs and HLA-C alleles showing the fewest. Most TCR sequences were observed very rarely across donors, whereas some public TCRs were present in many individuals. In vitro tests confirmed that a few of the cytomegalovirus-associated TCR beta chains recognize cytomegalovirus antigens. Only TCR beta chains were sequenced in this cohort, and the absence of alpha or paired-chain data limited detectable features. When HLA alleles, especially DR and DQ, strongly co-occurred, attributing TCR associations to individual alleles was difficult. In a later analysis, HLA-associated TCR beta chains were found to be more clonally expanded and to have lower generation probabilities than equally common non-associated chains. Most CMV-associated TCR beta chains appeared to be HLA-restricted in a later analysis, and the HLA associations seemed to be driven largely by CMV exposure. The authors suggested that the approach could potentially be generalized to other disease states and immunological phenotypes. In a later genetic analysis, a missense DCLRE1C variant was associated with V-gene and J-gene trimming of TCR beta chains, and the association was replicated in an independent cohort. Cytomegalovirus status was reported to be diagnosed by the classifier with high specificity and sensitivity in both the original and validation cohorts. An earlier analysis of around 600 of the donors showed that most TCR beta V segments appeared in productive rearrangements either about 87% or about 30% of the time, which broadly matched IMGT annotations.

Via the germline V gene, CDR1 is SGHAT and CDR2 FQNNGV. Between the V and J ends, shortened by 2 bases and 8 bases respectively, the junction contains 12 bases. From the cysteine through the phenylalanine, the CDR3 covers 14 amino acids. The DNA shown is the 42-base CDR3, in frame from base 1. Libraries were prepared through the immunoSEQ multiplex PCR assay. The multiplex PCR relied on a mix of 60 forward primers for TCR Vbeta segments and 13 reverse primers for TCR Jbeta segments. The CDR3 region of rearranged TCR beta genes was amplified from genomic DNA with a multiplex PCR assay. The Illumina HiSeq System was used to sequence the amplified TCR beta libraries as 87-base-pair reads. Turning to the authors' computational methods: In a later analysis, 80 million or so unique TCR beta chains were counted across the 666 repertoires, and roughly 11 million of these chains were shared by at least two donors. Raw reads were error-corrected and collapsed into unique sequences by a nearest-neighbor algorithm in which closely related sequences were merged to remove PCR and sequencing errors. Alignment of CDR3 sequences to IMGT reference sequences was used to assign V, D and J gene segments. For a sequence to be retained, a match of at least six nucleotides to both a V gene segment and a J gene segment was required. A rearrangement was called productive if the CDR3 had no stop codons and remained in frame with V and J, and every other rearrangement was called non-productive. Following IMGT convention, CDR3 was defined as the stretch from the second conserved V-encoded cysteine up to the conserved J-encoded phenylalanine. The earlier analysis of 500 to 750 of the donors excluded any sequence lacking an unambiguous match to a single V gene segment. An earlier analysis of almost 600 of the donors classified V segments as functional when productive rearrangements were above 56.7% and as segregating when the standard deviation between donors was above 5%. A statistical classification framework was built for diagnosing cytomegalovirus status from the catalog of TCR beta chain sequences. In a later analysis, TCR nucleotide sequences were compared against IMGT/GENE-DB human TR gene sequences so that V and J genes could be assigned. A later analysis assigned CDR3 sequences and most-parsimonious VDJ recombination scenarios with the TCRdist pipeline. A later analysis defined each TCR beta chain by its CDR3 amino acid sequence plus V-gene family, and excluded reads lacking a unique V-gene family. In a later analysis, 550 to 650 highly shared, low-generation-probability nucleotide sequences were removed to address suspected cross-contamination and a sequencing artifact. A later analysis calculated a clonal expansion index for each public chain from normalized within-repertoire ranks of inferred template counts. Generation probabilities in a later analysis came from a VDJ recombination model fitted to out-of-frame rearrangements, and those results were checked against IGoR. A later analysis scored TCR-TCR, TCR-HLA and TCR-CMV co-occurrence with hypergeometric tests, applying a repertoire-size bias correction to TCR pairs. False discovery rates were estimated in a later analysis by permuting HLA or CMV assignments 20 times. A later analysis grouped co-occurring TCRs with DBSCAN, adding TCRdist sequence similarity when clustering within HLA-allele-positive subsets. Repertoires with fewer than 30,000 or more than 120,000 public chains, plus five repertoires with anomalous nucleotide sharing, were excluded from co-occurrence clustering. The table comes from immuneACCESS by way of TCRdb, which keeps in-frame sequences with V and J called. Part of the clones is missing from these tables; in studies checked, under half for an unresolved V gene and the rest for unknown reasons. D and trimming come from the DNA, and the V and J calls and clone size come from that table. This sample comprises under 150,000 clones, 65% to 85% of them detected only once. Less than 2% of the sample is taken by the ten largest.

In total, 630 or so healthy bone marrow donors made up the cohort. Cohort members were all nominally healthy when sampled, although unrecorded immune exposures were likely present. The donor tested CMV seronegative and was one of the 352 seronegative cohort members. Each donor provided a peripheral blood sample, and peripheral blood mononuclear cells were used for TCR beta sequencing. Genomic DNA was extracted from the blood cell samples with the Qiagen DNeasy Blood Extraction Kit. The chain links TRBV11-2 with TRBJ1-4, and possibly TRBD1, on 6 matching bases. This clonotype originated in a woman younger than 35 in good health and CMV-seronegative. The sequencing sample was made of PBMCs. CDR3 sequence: CASSLNREDEKLFF. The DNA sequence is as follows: TGTGCCAGCAGCTTAAACAGGGAAGACGAAAAACTGTTTTTT. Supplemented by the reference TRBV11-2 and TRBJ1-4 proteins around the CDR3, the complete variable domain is EAGVAQSPRYKIIEKRQSVAFWCNPISGHATLYWYQQILGQGPKLLIQFQNNGVVDDSQLPKDRFSAERLKGVDSTLKIQPAKLEDSAVYLCASSLNREDEKLFFGSGTQLSVL.